A single sample gave rise to the 10 T cell receptor beta chains below, sequenced in a study of blood T cell repertoires in COVID-19. Assay used: immunoSEQ multiplex PCR; TCRdb lists only in-frame clones, some missing. The table shows 200,000 to 250,000 clones, with roughly 85% occurring only once. The specimen was PBMCs or T cells enriched from blood (not recorded which). The receptors derive from a man in his thirties or forties who had recovered from COVID-19.

This chain uses TRBV5-1 with TRBJ2-7; TRBD2 aligns across 10 bases. V lost 4 bases and J lost 5; bases outside the gene matches: 3. This CDR3 has 13 amino acids. Germline V lookup: CDR1 SGHRS, CDR2 YFSETQ. This CDR3 reads CASSPLAGNEQYF. The DNA for the CDR3 is TGCGCCAGCAGCCCACTAGCGGGAAACGAGCAGTACTTC. The entire variable domain, with the rest obtained from reference TRBV5-1 and TRBJ2-7, is as follows: KAGVTQTPRYLIKTRGQQVTLSCSPISGHRSVSWYQQTPGQGLQFLFEYFSETQRNKGNFPGRFSGRQFSNSRSEMNVSTLELGDSALYLCASSPLAGNEQYFGPGTRLTVT.

V usage is TRBV12-5 and J usage is TRBJ2-3; TRBD1 might be the D (5 bases). The germline V gene has CDR1 LGHNT and CDR2 FRNRAP. The CDR3 has 15 amino acids. The V end was cut by 5 bases, the J end by 0 bases, with 12 bases between. The CDR3 DNA sequence: TGTGCTAGTGGTCAGTCAGGGATCAGCACAGATACGCAGTATTTT. It translates to CASGQSGISTDTQYF.

V and J are TRBV2 and TRBJ2-3; 14 bases are shared with TRBD2. In germline, CDR1 is SNHLY, CDR2 FYNNEI. Trimming took 7 bases from V and 4 from J; bases not matched to a gene: 10. CDR3 size: 17 residues. Here the CDR3 reads CASTSGLAGGRADTQYF. In nucleotides, the CDR3 is TGTGCCAGCACCTCCGGACTAGCGGGGGGCCGGGCAGATACGCAGTATTTT.

The gene calls are TRBV18 and TRBJ1-5; D perhaps matches TRBD1 (5 bases). V was pared by 2 bases and J by 6 bases, with 14 bases between. The germline gives CDR1 KGHSH, CDR2 LQKENI. This CDR3 spans 15 amino acids. Here the CDR3 reads CASSPSSGKSQPQHF. Written as DNA, the CDR3 is TGTGCCAGCTCACCATCGTCAGGGAAATCTCAGCCCCAGCATTTT.

This chain joins TRBV14 and TRBJ2-1; 7 bases map to TRBD1. With 2 bases clipped from V and 5 bases from J, the junction kept 9 bases outside the gene matches. This CDR3 is built from 16 residues. Germline V gives CDR1 SGHDN, CDR2 FVKESK. CDR3 residues: CASSQLRQGSNNEQFF. The CDR3, as DNA: TGTGCCAGCAGCCAACTCAGACAGGGCTCGAACAATGAGCAGTTCTTC. The variable domain in full, with the rest retrieved from reference TRBV14 and TRBJ2-1, is EAGVTQFPSHSVIEKGQTVTLRCDPISGHDNLYWYRRVMGKEIKFLLHFVKESKQDESGMPNNRFLAERTGGTYSTLKVQPAELEDSGVYFCASSQLRQGSNNEQFFGPGTRLTVL.

The sample holds one count of this clone. The chain is built from TRBV7-9 and TRBJ1-2; TRBD1 is a possible D gene (5 bases). CDR1 and CDR2 (germline): SEHNR, FQNEAQ (reference sequence). This CDR3 is 14 amino acids long. The V gene lost 4 bases and the J gene lost 7 bases, with 16 bases spanning the gap. CDR3 sequence (DNA): TGTGCCAGCAGCTCGATAGAAGGGGCCGCTGGCTACACCTTC. The encoded protein is CASSSIEGAAGYTF.

The rearrangement joins TRBV18 to TRBJ1-4, with D maybe TRBD1 (6 bases). The CDR3 covers 14 residues. CDR1 and CDR2 (germline): KGHSH, LQKENI. Deletions cut 3 bases from V and 8 bases from J, with 13 bases between. The CDR3 nucleotides are TGTGCCAGCTCACCGACACAGGGTGGGGAAAAACTGTTTTTT. Translation gives CASSPTQGGEKLFF.

This chain connects TRBV19 to TRBJ1-2; the match to TRBD1 covers 7 bases. The V gene's germline CDR1 is LNHDA and CDR2 SQIVND (reference sequence). This CDR3 has 12 residues. Trimming removed 6 bases from V and 4 bases from J; junction bases left unmatched: 2. The CDR3, as DNA: TGTGCCAGTAGGGGGGACAGCTATGGCTACACCTTC. Its protein is CASRGDSYGYTF.

The rearrangement joins TRBV7-6 to TRBJ1-2; 12 bases agree with TRBD1. CDR3 size: 20 residues. With V trimmed by 5 bases and J by 1 base, 17 bases remained unmatched. The germline gives CDR1 SGHVS, CDR2 FNYEAQ. DNA for the CDR3: TGTGCCAGCAGCCCCGGTTTCGAGGGGACAGGGGGCTCGGGTAACTATGGCTACACCTTC. The encoded protein is CASSPGFEGTGGSGNYGYTF.

The chain employs TRBV18 and TRBJ1-4; 7 nucleotides line up with TRBD1. The CDR3 is 15 amino acids. The V gene's germline CDR1 is KGHSH and CDR2 LQKENI. Unmatched junction bases numbered 5, after V lost 3 bases and J lost 4 bases. Here the CDR3 DNA reads TGTGCCAGCTCACCTCCGGGACAGCTTAATGAAAAACTGTTTTTT. This sequence encodes CASSPPGQLNEKLFF. The full variable domain, completed using reference TRBV18 and TRBJ1-4, is NAGVMQNPRHLVRRRGQEARLRCSPMKGHSHVYWYRQLPEEGLKFMVYLQKENIIDESGMPKERFSAEFPKEGPSILRIQQVVRGDSAAYFCASSPPGQLNEKLFFGSGTQLSVL.